This entry is about one T cell receptor (beta chain). Its specificity is not known. V was clipped by 6 bases and J by 4 bases, with 12 bases between them. The CDR3 is 14 amino acids. Germline V gene data show CDR1 as MDHEN and CDR2 as SYDVKM. This sample was included in a study of T cell responses to AZD1222 COVID-19 vaccine. Whole-study findings and limits: Donors were mostly white British, more females; clonal diversity possibly underestimated. The peak T cell response came first, and repertoires were sampled only after it. Spike as a whole was targeted by vaccine-associated CD4 TCRs, dominant at 160-218 and 743-854.

Pooled in the analysis were second doses at about 4 or about 12 weeks. Some clones are missing from TCRdb's copy, which holds only in-frame ones; the method was immunoSEQ multiplex PCR. The top ten hold about 5% of the sample, which has tens of thousands of clones, around nine tenths seen once. The sequencing used peripheral blood, collected 28 days after the second AZD1222 dose. The receptor was isolated from an adult who received the AZD1222 COVID-19 vaccine. The chain combines TRBV28 with TRBJ1-4; D perhaps matches TRBD1 (5 bases). The CDR3 DNA sequence: TGTGCCAGCAGGGACCCCGGGGGTAATGAAAAACTGTTTTTT. Its translation: CASRDPGGNEKLFF.